The next 19 T cell receptor beta chains were all read from a single sample in a study of cytotoxic CD8 clonotypes in ibrutinib-treated CLL. The protocol was immunoSEQ multiplex PCR, while the TCRdb copy is restricted to in-frame clones and leaves out a portion. Among about 200,000 clones listed, 60% to 80% were seen once. Sequenced material: PBMCs, taken after 12 months of ibrutinib treatment. Receptor source: a human donor with chronic lymphocytic leukemia.

The chain uses TRBV2 and TRBJ1-2, with a tentative D call TRBD1 (5 bases). Trimming cost V 8 bases and J 6 bases, with 16 bases left between them. This CDR3 comprises 13 residues. Germline V lookup: CDR1 SNHLY, CDR2 FYNNEI. The CDR3 DNA reads TGTGCCAGCCAGACAGAAGTGGGGAATGGCTACACCTTC. The encoded protein is CASQTEVGNGYTF.

This chain joins TRBV4-1 and TRBJ2-3; no clear D. The germline CDR1 and CDR2 sequences are MGHRA and YSYEKL. Trimming took off 3 bases at V and 4 bases at J, with 11 bases between the two ends. This CDR3 comprises 14 residues. The CDR3, as DNA: TGCGCCAGCAGCCAGACTGGGATCCCAGATACGCAGTATTTT. It encodes CASSQTGIPDTQYF.

There are a few counts of this clone. The rearrangement links TRBV4-1 to TRBJ1-5, with a tentative D call TRBD1 (6 bases). Trimming pared 6 bases from V and 6 bases from J, leaving 12 bases between. Per the germline V gene, CDR1 is MGHRA and CDR2 is YSYEKL. The CDR3 runs 13 residues. The CDR3 here is CASSHTGSQPQHF. For the CDR3, the DNA is TGCGCCAGCAGTCATACAGGGAGTCAGCCCCAGCATTTT.

The gene calls are TRBV19 and TRBJ2-3, with 12 bases matching TRBD2. CDR1 is LNHDA, CDR2 SQIVND, per germline (reference sequence). Trimming cost V 8 bases and J 5 bases; bases outside gene matches: 5. This CDR3 comprises 14 residues. CDR3 coding DNA: TGTGCCAGTGGACTGGGACTAGCGGGAGATACGCAGTATTTT. Protein: CASGLGLAGDTQYF. Using reference TRBV19 and TRBJ2-3 for the parts outside the CDR3, the full variable domain is DGGITQSPKYLFRKEGQNVTLSCEQNLNHDAMYWYRQDPGQGLRLIYYSQIVNDFQKGDIAEGYSVSREKKESFPLTVTSAQKNPTAFYLCASGLGLAGDTQYFGPGTRLTVL.

In its sample, this clone was seen a few times. The genes are TRBV6-1 and TRBJ1-5; no clear D gene. The ends were cut back, 1 base at V and 3 bases at J, with 7 bases in the middle. The CDR3 has 14 amino acids. The germline gives CDR1 MNHNS, CDR2 SASEGT. As DNA, the CDR3 is TGTGCCAGCAGTGAAGGCAGAGCCAATCAGCCCCAGCATTTT. This codes for CASSEGRANQPQHF.

V usage is TRBV7-9 and J usage is TRBJ2-2; a weak D match, TRBD1 (6 bases). This CDR3 has 15 residues. The V gene's germline CDR1 is SEHNR and CDR2 FQNEAQ (reference sequence). The V end was cut by 5 bases, the J end by 1 base, with 11 bases between. The CDR3 nucleotides read TGTGCCAGCAGCGACCGACAGGTGAACACCGGGGAGCTGTTTTTT. Translated, it gives CASSDRQVNTGELFF. The variable domain in full, completed from reference TRBV7-9 and TRBJ2-2, reads DTGVSQNPRHKITKRGQNVTFRCDPISEHNRLYWYRQTLGQGPEFLTYFQNEAQLEKSRLLSDRFSAERPKGSFSTLEIQRTEQGDSAMYLCASSDRQVNTGELFFGEGSRLTVL.

This clone was counted only a few times. The chain combines TRBV10-3 with TRBJ2-7; no firm D call. Per the germline V gene, CDR1 is ENHRY and CDR2 is SYGVKD. V was pared by 11 bases and J by 6 bases, with 20 bases between. This CDR3 has 13 amino acids. CDR3 amino acids: CASCSERSPEQYF. CDR3 DNA: TGTGCCTCATGCTCAGAACGGTCGCCCGAGCAGTACTTC.

This sequence joins TRBV5-1 and TRBJ2-7, with 9 bases identical to TRBD1. Germline V gene data show CDR1 as SGHRS and CDR2 as YFSETQ. V was clipped by 0 bases and J by 2 bases; unmatched bases: 9. CDR3 length equals 17 residues. CDR3 in amino acids: CASSLESWTGDTYEQYF. CDR3 in DNA: TGCGCCAGCAGCTTGGAGTCCTGGACAGGGGATACCTACGAGCAGTACTTC.

The chain uses TRBV5-4 and TRBJ1-2; D is ambiguous. V lost 4 bases to trimming and J lost 8 bases, with 21 bases between them. Germline-derived CDR1 and CDR2 are SGHNT and YYREEE (reference sequence). The CDR3 covers 15 residues. The CDR3 DNA sequence: TGTGCCAGCAGCGGCAAGTCCCGGGTCGCGGAGGGCTACACCTTC. Its translation is CASSGKSRVAEGYTF.

This chain links TRBV28 with TRBJ1-2; maybe TRBD1 (6 bases). V lost 6 bases to trimming and J lost 2 bases, with 25 bases between them. Germline V lookup: CDR1 MDHEN, CDR2 SYDVKM. The CDR3 consists of 18 residues. The CDR3 reads CASRSDRTDTTPNYGYTF. Written as DNA, the CDR3 is TGTGCCAGCAGGTCGGATAGGACAGACACTACCCCAAACTATGGCTACACCTTC.

The chain recombines TRBV9 with TRBJ2-1; 12 nucleotides agree with TRBD2. This CDR3 region has 17 residues. Germline CDR1 is SGDLS and CDR2 is YYNGEE. Trimming cost V 0 bases and J 1 base; bases outside gene matches: 2. CDR3 sequence: CASSVAGTSGSYNEQFF. For the CDR3, the DNA is TGTGCCAGCAGCGTAGCAGGGACTAGCGGGTCCTACAATGAGCAGTTCTTC.

The chain joins TRBV5-1 to TRBJ2-2; 8 bases agree with TRBD2. Germline V CDR1 and CDR2: SGHRS, YFSETQ. V lost 6 bases to trimming and J lost 3 bases; unmatched junction nucleotides: 10. This CDR3 is 16 amino acids long. DNA for the CDR3: TGCGCCAGCACACTAAGAGGACTAGCTTACACCGGGGAGCTGTTTTTT. Translation gives CASTLRGLAYTGELFF.

The gene calls are TRBV19 and TRBJ1-5, with D possibly matching TRBD1 (6 bases). The CDR3 consists of 15 residues. The V and J ends lost 6 bases and 5 bases respectively, with 17 bases between them. In germline, CDR1 is LNHDA, CDR2 SQIVND (reference sequence). The DNA for the CDR3 is TGTGCCAGTAGCCGAGGGGGGGTTCCCGATCAGCCCCAGCATTTT. Translated, it gives CASSRGGVPDQPQHF.

This clone was recorded only once. This sequence joins TRBV27 and TRBJ2-6; D is uncertain. Trimming left V 6 bases short and J 0 bases short, with 3 bases between. The CDR3 has 13 amino acids. Looked up from germline, CDR1 is MNHEY and CDR2 is SMNVEV (reference sequence). CDR3 nucleotides: TGTGCCAGCAGAGTCTCTGGGGCCAACGTCCTGACTTTC. Protein product: CASRVSGANVLTF.

The sample holds a few counts of this clone. The genes are TRBV5-6 and TRBJ2-5; 7 bases line up with TRBD1. This CDR3 has 15 amino acids. Germline values: CDR1 SGHDT, CDR2 YYEEEE. V was clipped by 4 bases and J by 2 bases; unmatched bases: 8. CDR3 amino acids: CASSGDRVTQETQYF. In DNA, the CDR3 is TGTGCCAGCAGCGGAGACAGGGTAACTCAAGAGACCCAGTACTTC. The complete variable domain, with remaining parts taken from reference TRBV5-6 and TRBJ2-5, reads DAGVTQSPTHLIKTRGQQVTLRCSPKSGHDTVSWYQQALGQGPQFIFQYYEEEERQRGNFPDRFSGHQFPNYSSELNVNALLLGDSALYLCASSGDRVTQETQYFGPGTRLLVL.

The chain has TRBV19 and TRBJ2-1; 9 bases match TRBD1. CDR3 length: 12 residues. Germline loops: CDR1 LNHDA, CDR2 SQIVND (reference sequence). CDR3 nucleotides: TGTGCTTCGGGACAGGGCTACAATGAGCAGTTCTTC. Translation: CASGQGYNEQFF.

The chain links TRBV10-1 to TRBJ2-3; possibly TRBD1 for D (6 bases). Trimming shortened V by 4 bases and J by 2 bases, and 13 bases separated the two germline ends. Germline V gene sequence: CDR1 WNHNN, CDR2 SYGVQD (reference sequence). The CDR3 covers 15 residues. CDR3 DNA: TGCGCCAGCAGTGCCCAGGGGAACCCCACAGATACGCAGTATTTT. The encoded protein is CASSAQGNPTDTQYF.

In the case of this clone: The junction differs from germline at one of its ends, possibly a read error. The chain recombines TRBV7-7 with TRBJ2-5; tentative D call: TRBD2 (7 bases). Germline-derived CDR1 and CDR2 are SSHAT and FNYEAQ (reference sequence). The length of the CDR3 is 15 residues. The CDR3 loop is CASSPGAGAKETQYF. CDR3 sequence (DNA): TGTGCTAGCAGCCCGGGGGCGGGAGCAAAAGAGACCCAGTACTTC.

V and J are TRBV10-3 and TRBJ2-2, with 9 bases fitting TRBD1. V shed 6 bases, J shed 4 bases, and the junction held 6 bases outside the gene matches. The germline CDR1 and CDR2 sequences are ENHRY and SYGVKD. This CDR3 has 15 residues. CDR3 DNA sequence: TGTGCCATCAGGGGGACAGGGATTTCCACCGGGGAGCTGTTTTTT. This codes for CAIRGTGISTGELFF.